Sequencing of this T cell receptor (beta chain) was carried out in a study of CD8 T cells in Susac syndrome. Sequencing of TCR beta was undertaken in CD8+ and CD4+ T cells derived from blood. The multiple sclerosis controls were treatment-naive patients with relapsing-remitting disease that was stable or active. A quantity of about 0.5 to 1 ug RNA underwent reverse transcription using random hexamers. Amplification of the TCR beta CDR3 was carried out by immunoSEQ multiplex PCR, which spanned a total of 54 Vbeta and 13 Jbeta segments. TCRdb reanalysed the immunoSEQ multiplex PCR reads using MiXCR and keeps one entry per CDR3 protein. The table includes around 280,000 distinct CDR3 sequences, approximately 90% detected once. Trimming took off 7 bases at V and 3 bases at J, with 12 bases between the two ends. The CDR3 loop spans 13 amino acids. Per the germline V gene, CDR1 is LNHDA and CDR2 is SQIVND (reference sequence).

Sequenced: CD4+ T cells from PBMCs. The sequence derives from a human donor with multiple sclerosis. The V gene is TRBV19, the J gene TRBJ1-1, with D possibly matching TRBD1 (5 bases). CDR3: CASTVWDYTEAFF. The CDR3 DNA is TGTGCCAGTACTGTATGGGACTACACTGAAGCTTTCTTT.